This T cell receptor beta chain came from a study of shared clonotypes between healthy human individuals. Once extracted for a subset, genomic DNA was divided evenly among several immunoSEQ plates. In the study's own analysis: Junction-only sequences produced by ImmunoSEQ had no quality scores, so filtering differed. Assay used: immunoSEQ multiplex PCR; TCRdb lists only in-frame clones, some missing. V and J calls and clone size are those listed in that table; D and trimming were worked out from the DNA. The sample lists approximately 470,000 clones, 65% to 85% seen once, with approximately 11% in the top ten. This CDR3 is 16 amino acids long. Germline assignment: CDR1 ENHRY and CDR2 SYGVKD. V was trimmed by 3 bases and J by 1 base, leaving 14 bases between them.

This chain joins TRBV10-3 and TRBJ2-3, with D possibly TRBD2 on 5 matching bases. This clonotype originated in a middle-aged woman in good health. Some clones in this sample may be carry-over from other donors' samples. Sequencing was done on a sample of PBMCs. The CDR3 is CAISDLRAEGTDTQYF. The CDR3 DNA follows: TGTGCCATCAGTGACTTGCGAGCGGAGGGCACAGATACGCAGTATTTT.